The 6 T cell receptor beta chains below come from one sample, sequenced in a study of T cell repertoires in cytomegalovirus infection. Their specific antigens are unknown. TCRdb re-called the reads through MiXCR, storing one row per CDR3 protein. The repertoire holds about a million distinct CDR3 sequences, around 30% seen once, with around an eighth in the top ten. The input for sequencing was cultured CD8+ T cells from PBMCs, taken from culture after CMV antigen stimulation. The receptors were gathered from a human donor in good health (CMV status not recorded). Some clones in this sample may be carry-over from other donors' samples.

This rearrangement joins TRBV6-1 to TRBJ2-5; 8 nucleotides align to TRBD2. The CDR3 totals 18 residues. Trimming removed 9 bases from V and 3 bases from J; junction bases left unmatched: 21. Germline V gene sequence: CDR1 MNHNS, CDR2 SASEGT. DNA of the CDR3: TGTGCCAGTGCAAGGTATTGGGTAGCGGGGCAAAGTGAAGAGACCCAGTACTTC. Protein sequence: CASARYWVAGQSEETQYF.

This clonotype has just one count. The rearrangement joins TRBV4-1 to TRBJ2-5; the D gene could be TRBD1 or TRBD2 (5 bases each). The V gene's germline CDR1 is MGHRA and CDR2 YSYEKL. There are 14 residues in the CDR3. Trimming removed 1 base at V and 4 bases at J, with 10 bases between. The CDR3 protein is CASSQVPGPETQYF. In nucleotides, the CDR3 is TGCGCCAGCAGCCAAGTTCCGGGGCCAGAGACCCAGTACTTC.

The chain joins TRBV29-1 to TRBJ2-5; D remains unclear. V lost 3 bases and J lost 5, with 13 bases in between. Germline CDR1 SQVTM, CDR2 ANQGSEA. This CDR3 spans 13 amino acids. This CDR3 reads CSVDGPLGETQYF. CDR3 nucleotides: TGCAGCGTTGATGGGCCTCTGGGGGAGACCCAGTACTTC.

This clonotype was seen only a few times. The chain joins TRBV4-1 to TRBJ2-3; possible D gene TRBD2, 6 bases. Germline assignment: CDR1 MGHRA and CDR2 YSYEKL. This CDR3 has 16 residues. Trimming cost V 8 bases and J 0 bases, with 18 bases left between them. This chain's CDR3 is CASEPEGRSSTDTQYF. DNA of the CDR3: TGCGCCAGCGAACCGGAGGGCAGGTCTAGCACAGATACGCAGTATTTT.

The rearrangement uses TRBV29-1 and TRBJ2-2; D unresolved. The CDR3 consists of 12 residues. Germline-derived CDR1 and CDR2 are SQVTM and ANQGSEA. Trimming took 8 bases from V and 1 from J, leaving 8 bases between them. The CDR3 loop reads CSFNMNTGELFF. In DNA, the CDR3 is TGCAGCTTCAACATGAACACCGGGGAGCTGTTTTTT.

This clonotype was counted at least ten times. The chain recombines TRBV7-8 with TRBJ1-5; D is possibly TRBD1 (5 bases). The V end lost 4 bases, the J end lost 9 bases, and 25 bases lay between the germline ends. Per germline, CDR1 SGHVS and CDR2 FQNEAQ. The CDR3 extends over 17 amino acids. In DNA form, the CDR3 reads TGTGCCAGCAGCTCCTTTACCCACAGGTCGCTCGAATGGCCCCAGCATTTT. This encodes CASSSFTHRSLEWPQHF.